This T cell receptor (beta chain) stems from a study of blood T cell repertoires in COVID-19. Turning to the study itself: From the United States, Italy and Spain came samples of acute and convalescent COVID-19. In each case, the material was cDNA or gDNA derived from T cells, B-cell-depleted T cells, or PBMCs.

In the authors' workflow: Amplification from reference gene primers served as the basis for estimated nucleated cell counts. Only in-frame clones appear in the TCRdb table, and some are missing; sequencing was by immunoSEQ multiplex PCR. V and J calls and clone size are as listed in that table; D and trimming were resolved from the DNA. Of approximately 140,000 clones listed, 80% to 85% were seen once; the top ten hold roughly two fifths. V lost 1 base, J lost 1 base, and 7 bases lay in between. The CDR3 has 13 amino acids. In germline, CDR1 is SQVTM, CDR2 ANQGSEA. Points on this clone: This CDR3 is also generated by other DNA sequences in the sample.

This sequence was found in a human donor in a cohort sampled during active COVID-19. V and J are TRBV29-1 and TRBJ1-1; maybe TRBD1 (5 bases). Sequencing input: peripheral blood. CDR3: CSVEGQQNTEAFF. CDR3 coding DNA: TGCAGCGTTGAAGGACAGCAGAACACTGAAGCTTTCTTT.